The 2 T cell receptor beta chains below come from one sample, sequenced in a study of blood T cell repertoires in COVID-19. The repertoire was sequenced with immunoSEQ multiplex PCR; TCRdb's copy has only in-frame clones and lacks some. The sample holds some 350,000 clones, 75% to 90% seen once. Sequenced: peripheral blood. Source of these receptors: a woman in her 50s with COVID-19, enrolled during active disease.

The chain uses TRBV4-2 and TRBJ1-3, with TRBD1 matching 8 bases. Germline loops: CDR1 LGHNA, CDR2 YNFKEQ. This CDR3 contains 17 residues. With 2 bases clipped from V and 0 bases from J, the junction kept 6 bases outside the gene matches. Here the CDR3 reads CASSQRRTGSSGNTIYF. DNA for the CDR3: TGTGCCAGCAGCCAAAGAAGGACAGGGAGCTCTGGAAACACCATATATTTT.

The rearrangement links TRBV7-2 to TRBJ1-1; 9 positions match TRBD1. J gave up 4 bases and V 5 bases, and 5 bases lay outside the gene matches. Germline V CDR1 and CDR2: SGHTA, FQGNSA. The CDR3 totals 14 residues. CDR3 DNA sequence: TGTGCCAGCAGCCCCGGACAGGGGCCCACTGAAGCTTTCTTT. It specifies CASSPGQGPTEAFF.